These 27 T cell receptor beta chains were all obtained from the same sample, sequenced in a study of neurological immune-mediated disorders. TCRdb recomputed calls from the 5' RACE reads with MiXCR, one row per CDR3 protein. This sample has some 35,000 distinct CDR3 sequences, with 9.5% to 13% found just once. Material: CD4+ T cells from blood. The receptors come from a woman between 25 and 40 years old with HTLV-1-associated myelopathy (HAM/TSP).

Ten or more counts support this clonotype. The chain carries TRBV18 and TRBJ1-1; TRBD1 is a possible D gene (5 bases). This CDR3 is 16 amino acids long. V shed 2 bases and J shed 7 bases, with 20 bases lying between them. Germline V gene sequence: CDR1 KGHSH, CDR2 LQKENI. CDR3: CASSPLGPGGILEAFF. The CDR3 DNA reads TGTGCCAGCTCACCATTGGGACCCGGGGGTATACTTGAAGCTTTCTTT. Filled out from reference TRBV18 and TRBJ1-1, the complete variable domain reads NAGVMQNPRHLVRRRGQEARLRCSPMKGHSHVYWYRQLPEEGLKFMVYLQKENIIDESGMPKERFSAEFPKEGPSILRIQQVVRGDSAAYFCASSPLGPGGILEAFFGQGTRLTVV.

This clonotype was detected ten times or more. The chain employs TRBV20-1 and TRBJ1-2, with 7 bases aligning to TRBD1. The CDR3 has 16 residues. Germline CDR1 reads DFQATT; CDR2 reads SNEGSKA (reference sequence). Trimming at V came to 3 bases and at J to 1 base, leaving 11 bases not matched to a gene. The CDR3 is CSARGTRDSLNYGYTF. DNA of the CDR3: TGCAGTGCTAGGGGGACCCGGGACAGCCTTAACTATGGCTACACCTTC.

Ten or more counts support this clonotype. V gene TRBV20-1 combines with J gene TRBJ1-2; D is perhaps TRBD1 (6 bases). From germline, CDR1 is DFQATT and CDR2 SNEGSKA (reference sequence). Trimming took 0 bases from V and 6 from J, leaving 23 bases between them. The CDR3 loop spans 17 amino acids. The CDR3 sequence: CSARDRGGRVRGDGYTF. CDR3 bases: TGCAGTGCTAGAGATCGTGGTGGTCGGGTCAGGGGAGATGGCTACACCTTC.

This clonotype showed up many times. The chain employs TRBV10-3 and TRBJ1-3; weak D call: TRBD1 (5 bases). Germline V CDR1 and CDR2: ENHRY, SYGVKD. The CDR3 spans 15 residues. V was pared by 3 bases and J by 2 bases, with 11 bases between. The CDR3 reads CAISESRQTGNTIYF. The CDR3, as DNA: TGTGCCATCAGTGAATCGAGACAGACTGGAAACACCATATATTTT.

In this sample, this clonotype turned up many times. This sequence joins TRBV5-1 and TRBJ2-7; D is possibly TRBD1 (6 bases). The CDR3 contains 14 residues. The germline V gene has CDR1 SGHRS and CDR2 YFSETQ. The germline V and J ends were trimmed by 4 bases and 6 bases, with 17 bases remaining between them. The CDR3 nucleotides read TGCGCCAGCAGCCCCTCCCCAGGGGTATCCGAGCAGTACTTC. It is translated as CASSPSPGVSEQYF.

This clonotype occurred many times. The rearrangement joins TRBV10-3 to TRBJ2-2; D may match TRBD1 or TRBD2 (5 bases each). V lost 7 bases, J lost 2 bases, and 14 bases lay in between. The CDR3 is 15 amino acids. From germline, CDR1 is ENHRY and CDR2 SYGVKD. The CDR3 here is CAINSGTINTGELFF. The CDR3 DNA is TGTGCCATCAATTCTGGGACGATCAACACCGGGGAGCTGTTTTTT.

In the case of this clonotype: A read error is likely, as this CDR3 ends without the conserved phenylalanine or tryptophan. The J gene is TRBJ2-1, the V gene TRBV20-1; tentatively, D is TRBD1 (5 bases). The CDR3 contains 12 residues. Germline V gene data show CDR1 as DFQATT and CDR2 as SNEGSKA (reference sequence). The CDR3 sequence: CGARQIYNEQFC. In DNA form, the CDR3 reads TGCGGTGCTAGACAGATTTACAATGAGCAGTTCTGC.

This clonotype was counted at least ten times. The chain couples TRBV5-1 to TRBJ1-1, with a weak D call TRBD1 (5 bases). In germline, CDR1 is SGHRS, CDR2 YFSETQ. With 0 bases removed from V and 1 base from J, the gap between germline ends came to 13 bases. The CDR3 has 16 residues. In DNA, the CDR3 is TGCGCCAGCAGCTTGGAGATGGGGGACGGGAACACTGAAGCTTTCTTT. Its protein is CASSLEMGDGNTEAFF.

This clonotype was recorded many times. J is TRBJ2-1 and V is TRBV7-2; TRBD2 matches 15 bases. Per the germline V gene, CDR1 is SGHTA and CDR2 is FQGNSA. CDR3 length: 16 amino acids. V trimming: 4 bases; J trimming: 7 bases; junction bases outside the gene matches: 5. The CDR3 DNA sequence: TGTGCCAGCAGCTCCTCCGGGACTAGCGGGGGGAATGAGCAGTTCTTC. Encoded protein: CASSSSGTSGGNEQFF.

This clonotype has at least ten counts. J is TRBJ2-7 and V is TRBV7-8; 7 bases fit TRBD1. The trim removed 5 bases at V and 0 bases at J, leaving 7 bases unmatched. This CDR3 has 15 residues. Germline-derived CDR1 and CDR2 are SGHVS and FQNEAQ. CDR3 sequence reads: CASSIIQGFSYEQYF. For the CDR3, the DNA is TGTGCCAGCAGCATTATACAGGGGTTCTCCTACGAGCAGTACTTC.

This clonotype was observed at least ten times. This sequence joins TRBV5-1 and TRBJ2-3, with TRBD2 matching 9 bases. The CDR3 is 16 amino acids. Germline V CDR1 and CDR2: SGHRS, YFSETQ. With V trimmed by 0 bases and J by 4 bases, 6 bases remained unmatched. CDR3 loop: CASSLDAGGRSDTQYF. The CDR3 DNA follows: TGCGCCAGCAGCTTGGATGCGGGGGGGCGGTCAGATACGCAGTATTTT.

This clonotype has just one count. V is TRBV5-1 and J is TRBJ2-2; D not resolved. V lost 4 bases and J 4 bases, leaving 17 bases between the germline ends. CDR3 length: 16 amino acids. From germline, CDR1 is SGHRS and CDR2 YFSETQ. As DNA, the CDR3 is TGCGCCAGCAGCACTGTGGCGCTTAAGAGCACCGGGGAGCTGTTTTTT. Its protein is CASSTVALKSTGELFF. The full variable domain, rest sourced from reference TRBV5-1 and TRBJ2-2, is KAGVTQTPRYLIKTRGQQVTLSCSPISGHRSVSWYQQTPGQGLQFLFEYFSETQRNKGNFPGRFSGRQFSNSRSEMNVSTLELGDSALYLCASSTVALKSTGELFFGEGSRLTVL.

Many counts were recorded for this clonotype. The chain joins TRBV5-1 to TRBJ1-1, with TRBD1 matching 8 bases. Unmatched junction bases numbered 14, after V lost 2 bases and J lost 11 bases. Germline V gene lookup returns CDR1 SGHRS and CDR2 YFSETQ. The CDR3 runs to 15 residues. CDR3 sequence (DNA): TGCGCCAGCAGCTTCTCAACAGGGGGAATCACCGGGGCTTTCTTT. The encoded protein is CASSFSTGGITGAFF.

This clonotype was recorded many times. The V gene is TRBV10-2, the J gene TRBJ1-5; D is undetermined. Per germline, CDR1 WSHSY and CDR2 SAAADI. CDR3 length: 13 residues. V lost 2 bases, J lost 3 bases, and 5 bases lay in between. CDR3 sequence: CASSEQINQPQHF. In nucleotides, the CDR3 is TGCGCCAGCAGTGAGCAAATCAATCAGCCCCAGCATTTT.

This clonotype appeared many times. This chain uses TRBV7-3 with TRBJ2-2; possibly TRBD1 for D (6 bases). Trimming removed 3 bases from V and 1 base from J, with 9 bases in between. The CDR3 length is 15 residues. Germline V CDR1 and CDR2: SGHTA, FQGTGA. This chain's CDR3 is CASSFQGQNTGELFF. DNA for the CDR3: TGTGCCAGCAGCTTCCAGGGGCAGAACACCGGGGAGCTGTTTTTT.

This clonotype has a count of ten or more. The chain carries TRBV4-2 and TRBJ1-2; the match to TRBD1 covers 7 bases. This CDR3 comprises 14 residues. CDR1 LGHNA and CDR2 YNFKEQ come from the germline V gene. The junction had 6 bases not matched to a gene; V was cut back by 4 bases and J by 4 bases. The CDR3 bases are TGTGCCAGCAGCCGGGAGGGGGCTGGCTATGGCTACACCTTC. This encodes CASSREGAGYGYTF.

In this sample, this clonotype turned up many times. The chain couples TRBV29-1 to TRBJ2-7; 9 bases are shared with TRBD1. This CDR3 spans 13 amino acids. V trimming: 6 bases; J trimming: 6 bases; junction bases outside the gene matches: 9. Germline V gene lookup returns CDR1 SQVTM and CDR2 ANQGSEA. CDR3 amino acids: CSVANRGPGEQYF. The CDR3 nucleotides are TGCAGCGTGGCTAACAGGGGGCCAGGCGAGCAGTACTTC.

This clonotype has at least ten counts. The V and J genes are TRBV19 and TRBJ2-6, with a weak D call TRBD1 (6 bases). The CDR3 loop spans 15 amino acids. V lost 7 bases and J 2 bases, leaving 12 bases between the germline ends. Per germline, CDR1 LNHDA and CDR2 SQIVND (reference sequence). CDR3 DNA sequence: TGTGCCAGTAAGCTCAAGGGGGCTGGGGCCAACGTCCTGACTTTC. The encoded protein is CASKLKGAGANVLTF.

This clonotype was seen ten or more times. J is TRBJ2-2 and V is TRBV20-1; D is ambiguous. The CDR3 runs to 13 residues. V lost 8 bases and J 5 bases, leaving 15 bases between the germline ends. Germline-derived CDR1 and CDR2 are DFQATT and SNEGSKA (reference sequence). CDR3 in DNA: TGCAGTCTTCGACTCTTTTCTACCGGGGAGCTGTTTTTT. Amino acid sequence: CSLRLFSTGELFF.

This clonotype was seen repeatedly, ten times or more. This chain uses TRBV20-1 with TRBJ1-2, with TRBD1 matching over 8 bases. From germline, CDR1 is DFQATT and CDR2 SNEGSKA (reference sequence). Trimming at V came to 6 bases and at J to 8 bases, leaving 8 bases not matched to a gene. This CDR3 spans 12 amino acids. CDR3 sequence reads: CSAPQGAQGYTF. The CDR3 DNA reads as TGCAGTGCCCCTCAGGGGGCTCAAGGCTACACCTTC.

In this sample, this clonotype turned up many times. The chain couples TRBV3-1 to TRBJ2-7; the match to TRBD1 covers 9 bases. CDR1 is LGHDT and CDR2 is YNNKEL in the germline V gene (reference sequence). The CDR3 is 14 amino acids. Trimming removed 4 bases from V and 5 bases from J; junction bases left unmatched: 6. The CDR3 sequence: CASSPGQGGDEQYF. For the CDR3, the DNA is TGTGCCAGCAGCCCGGGACAGGGAGGAGACGAGCAGTACTTC.

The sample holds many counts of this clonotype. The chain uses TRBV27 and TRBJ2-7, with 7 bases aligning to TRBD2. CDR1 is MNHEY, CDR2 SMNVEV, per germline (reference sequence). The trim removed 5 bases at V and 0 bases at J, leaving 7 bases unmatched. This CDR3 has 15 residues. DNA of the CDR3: TGTGCCAGCAGTCCGGGGGGAATTGTCTCCTACGAGCAGTACTTC. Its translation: CASSPGGIVSYEQYF.

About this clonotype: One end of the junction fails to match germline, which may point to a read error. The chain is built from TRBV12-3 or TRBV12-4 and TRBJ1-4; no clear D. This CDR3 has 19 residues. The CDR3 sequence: CASSLLIRVGIPTNEKMFF. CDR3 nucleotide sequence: TGTGCCAGCAGTTTATTAATTCGGGTGGGAATACCAACTAATGAAAAAATGTTTTTT.

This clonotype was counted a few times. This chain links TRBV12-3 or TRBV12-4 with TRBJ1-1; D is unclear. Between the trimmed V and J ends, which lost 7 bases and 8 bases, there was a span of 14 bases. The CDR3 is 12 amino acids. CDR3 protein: CASTVSGLEAFF. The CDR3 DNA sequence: TGTGCCAGCACCGTCTCCGGGCTGGAAGCTTTCTTT.

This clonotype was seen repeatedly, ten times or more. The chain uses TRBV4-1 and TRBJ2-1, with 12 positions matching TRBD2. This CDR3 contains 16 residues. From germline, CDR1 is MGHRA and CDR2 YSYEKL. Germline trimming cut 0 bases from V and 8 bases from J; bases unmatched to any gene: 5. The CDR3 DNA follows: TGCGCCAGCAGCCAAGATATGACTAGCGGGGGCGATGAGCAGTTCTTC. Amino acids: CASSQDMTSGGDEQFF.

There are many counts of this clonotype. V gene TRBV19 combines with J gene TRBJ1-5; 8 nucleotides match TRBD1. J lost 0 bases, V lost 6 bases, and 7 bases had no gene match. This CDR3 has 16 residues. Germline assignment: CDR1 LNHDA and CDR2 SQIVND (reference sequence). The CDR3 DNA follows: TGTGCCAGTAGCCGGACAGGGATCTATAGCAATCAGCCCCAGCATTTT. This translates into CASSRTGIYSNQPQHF.

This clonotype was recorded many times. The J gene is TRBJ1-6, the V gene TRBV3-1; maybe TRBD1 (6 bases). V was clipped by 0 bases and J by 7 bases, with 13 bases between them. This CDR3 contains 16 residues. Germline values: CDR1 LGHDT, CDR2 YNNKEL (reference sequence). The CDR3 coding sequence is TGTGCCAGCAGCCAAGAAGGGGGGGGGGCAAATTCACCCCTCCACTTT. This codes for CASSQEGGGANSPLHF.